The rows below give T cell receptor beta chains drawn from one sample of a study of OX40 agonist ivuxolimab in advanced cancers. Profiled with immunoSEQ multiplex PCR; TCRdb holds only in-frame clones, not every one. Among around 60,000 clones, just over 85% were seen once, and the ten largest hold roughly 0.99%. This specimen was CD4+ or CD8+ T cells sorted from blood, taken in a trial of the OX40 agonist ivuxolimab. The receptor set was obtained from an adult with an advanced solid tumor such as melanoma, head and neck, liver or kidney cancer. CDR3s include the opening cysteine and the closing phenylalanine or tryptophan. The D gene is left open where the match is weak.

NA	TRBV6-5	TRBJ2-7	CAELGGLPSYEQYF	TGTGCCGAATTAGGGGGGCTACCTTCCTACGAGCAGTACTTC
NA	TRBV28	TRBJ1-4	CASSQQGGRANEKLFF	TGTGCCAGCAGTCAACAGGGCGGGAGGGCTAATGAAAAACTGTTTTTT
NA	TRBV5-1	TRBJ2-5	CASSLARGPEGETQYF	TGCGCCAGCAGCTTGGCCCGTGGACCCGAGGGGGAGACCCAGTACTTC
TRBD2	TRBV18	TRBJ2-1	CASSFLAGTSYNEQFF	TGTGCCAGCTCGTTCCTAGCGGGGACCTCCTACAATGAGCAGTTCTTC
NA	TRBV5-1	TRBJ1-1	CASSLQPSNTEAFF	TGCGCCAGCAGCCTCCAGCCCTCGAACACTGAAGCTTTCTTT
NA	TRBV5-8	TRBJ1-1	CASSLKVNTEAFF	TGTGCCAGCAGCTTGAAGGTGAACACTGAAGCTTTCTTT
NA	TRBV10-3	TRBJ1-1	CAISGDETGMNTEAFF	TGTGCCATCAGTGGAGATGAGACAGGCATGAACACTGAAGCTTTCTTT
NA	TRBV27	TRBJ1-1	CASRSGEGWNTEAFF	TGTGCCAGCAGGAGTGGTGAGGGATGGAACACTGAAGCTTTCTTT
NA	TRBV19	TRBJ2-2	CASRETGIAIGELFF	TGTGCCAGTAGGGAGACGGGTATCGCGATTGGGGAGCTGTTTTTT
NA	TRBV7-8	TRBJ1-2	CASSLGGYNYGYTF	TGTGCCAGCAGCTTAGGGGGGTATAACTATGGCTACACCTTC
TRBD2	TRBV7-3	TRBJ2-1	CASSLGPGTSGSYNEQFF	TGTGCCAGCAGCTTAGGCCCCGGGACTAGCGGGAGCTACAATGAGCAGTTCTTC
NA	TRBV10-3	TRBJ2-7	CAISERSQGGEQYF	TGTGCCATCAGTGAGAGAAGTCAGGGTGGGGAGCAGTACTTC
TRBD1	TRBV5-4	TRBJ1-3	CASRHDRGKGSGNTIYF	TGTGCCAGCAGACACGACAGGGGGAAGGGCTCTGGAAACACCATATATTTT
NA	TRBV19	TRBJ1-5	CASSYWAGSNQPQHF	TGTGCCAGTAGCTATTGGGCGGGGAGCAATCAGCCCCAGCATTTT
NA	TRBV9	TRBJ2-2	CASSPREPRGTGELFF	TGTGCCAGCAGCCCTAGGGAGCCCCGGGGTACCGGGGAGCTGTTTTTT
NA	TRBV15	TRBJ2-7	CATSKDRGYVQYF	TGTGCCACCAGCAAAGACCGCGGGTACGTGCAGTACTTC